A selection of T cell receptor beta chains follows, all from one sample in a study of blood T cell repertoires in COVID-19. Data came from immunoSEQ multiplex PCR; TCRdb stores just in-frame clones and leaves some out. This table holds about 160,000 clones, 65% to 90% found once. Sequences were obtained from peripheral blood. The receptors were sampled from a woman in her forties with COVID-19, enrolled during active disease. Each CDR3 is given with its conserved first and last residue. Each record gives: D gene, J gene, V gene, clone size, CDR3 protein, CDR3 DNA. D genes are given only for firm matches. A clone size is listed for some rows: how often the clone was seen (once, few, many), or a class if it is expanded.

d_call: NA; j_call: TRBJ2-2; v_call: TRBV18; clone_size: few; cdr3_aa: CASSPGRERLGGELFF; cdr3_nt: TGTGCCAGCTCACCAGGAAGAGAGAGGTTGGGCGGGGAGCTGTTTTTT
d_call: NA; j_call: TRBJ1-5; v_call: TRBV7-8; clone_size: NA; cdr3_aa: CASSLLLNQPQHF; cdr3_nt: TGTGCCAGCAGCTTACTGTTAAATCAGCCCCAGCATTTT
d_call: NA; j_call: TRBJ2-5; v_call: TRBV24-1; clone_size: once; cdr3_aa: CATSDSLRDMYQETQYF; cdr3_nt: TGTGCCACCAGTGACTCTCTCCGGGACATGTACCAAGAGACCCAGTACTTC
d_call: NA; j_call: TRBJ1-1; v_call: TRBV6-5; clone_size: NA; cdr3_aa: CASSTTGFISPEAFF; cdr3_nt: TGTGCCAGCAGTACAACAGGGTTCATCTCCCCCGAAGCTTTCTTT
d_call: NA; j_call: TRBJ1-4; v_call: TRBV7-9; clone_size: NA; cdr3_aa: CASSPTGTPTWEKLFF; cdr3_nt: TGTGCCAGCAGCCCTACCGGGACACCGACGTGGGAAAAACTGTTTTTT
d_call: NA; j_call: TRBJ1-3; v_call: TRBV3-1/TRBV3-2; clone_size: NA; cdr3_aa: CASSQDRGFAGNTIYF; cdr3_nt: TGTGCCAGCAGCCAAGATCGGGGGTTTGCTGGAAACACCATATATTTT
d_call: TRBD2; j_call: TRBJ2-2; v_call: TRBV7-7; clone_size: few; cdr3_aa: CASSSSAGGYTGELFF; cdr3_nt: TGTGCTAGCAGCTCCTCTGCGGGGGGGTACACCGGGGAGCTGTTTTTT
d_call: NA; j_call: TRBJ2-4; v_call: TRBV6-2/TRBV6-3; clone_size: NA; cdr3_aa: CASSYETTGGKNIQYF; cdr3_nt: TGTGCCAGCAGTTACGAGACCACAGGAGGGAAAAACATTCAGTACTTC
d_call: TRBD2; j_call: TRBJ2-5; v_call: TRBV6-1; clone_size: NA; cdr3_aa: CASSEEREGLETQYF; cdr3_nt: TGTGCCAGCAGTGAGGAGCGGGAGGGCCTGGAGACCCAGTACTTC
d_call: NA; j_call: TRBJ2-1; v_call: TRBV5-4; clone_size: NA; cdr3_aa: CASSNSWPDEQFF; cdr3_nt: TGTGCCAGCAGCAATAGCTGGCCGGATGAGCAGTTCTTC
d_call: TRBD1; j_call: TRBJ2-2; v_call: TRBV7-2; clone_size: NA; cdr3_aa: CASSISTGSLTGELFF; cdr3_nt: TGTGCCAGCAGCATATCGACAGGGTCCCTTACCGGGGAGCTGTTTTTT
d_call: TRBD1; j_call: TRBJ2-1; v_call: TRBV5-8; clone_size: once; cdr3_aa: CASSLGTGGFFSYNEQFF; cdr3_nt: TGTGCCAGCAGCTTAGGGACAGGGGGCTTTTTCTCCTACAATGAGCAGTTCTTC
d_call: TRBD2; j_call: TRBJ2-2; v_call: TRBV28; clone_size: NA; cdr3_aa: CASSLWIKSGAGELFF; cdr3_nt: TGTGCCAGCAGTTTATGGATAAAAAGCGGGGCCGGGGAGCTGTTTTTT
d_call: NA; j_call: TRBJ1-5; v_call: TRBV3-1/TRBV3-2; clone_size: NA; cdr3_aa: CASSHPGLNQPQHF; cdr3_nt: TGTGCCAGCAGCCATCCGGGACTCAATCAGCCCCAGCATTTT
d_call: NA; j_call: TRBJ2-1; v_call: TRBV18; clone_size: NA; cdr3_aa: CASSRAEMVSNYEQFF; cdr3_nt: TGTGCCAGCTCACGTGCGGAGATGGTTAGTAATTATGAGCAGTTCTTC
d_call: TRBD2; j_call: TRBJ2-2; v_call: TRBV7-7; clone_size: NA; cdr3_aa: CASSLRREVPGRLGTGELFF; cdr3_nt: TGTGCTAGCAGCTTACGGCGGGAGGTACCCGGAAGGTTGGGCACCGGGGAGCTGTTTTTT
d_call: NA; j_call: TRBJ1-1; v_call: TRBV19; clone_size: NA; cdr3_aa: CASSIPGQPNTEAFF; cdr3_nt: TGTGCCAGTAGTATACCCGGACAGCCGAACACTGAAGCTTTCTTT
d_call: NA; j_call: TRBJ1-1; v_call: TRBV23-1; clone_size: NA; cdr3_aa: CASSLQKKRYPNTEAFF; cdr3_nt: TGCGCCAGCAGTCTACAAAAAAAGCGGTACCCGAACACTGAAGCTTTCTTT
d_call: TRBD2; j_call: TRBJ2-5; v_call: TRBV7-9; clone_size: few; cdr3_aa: CASSLRAGVETQYF; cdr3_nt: TGTGCCAGCAGCTTACGAGCGGGAGTAGAGACCCAGTACTTC